The T cell receptor beta chain described here comes from a study of regulatory T cells in long-lasting Graves disease. Study context: Patients newly diagnosed with Graves' had been on antithyroid drugs for under 3 months.

At least ten counts were recorded for this clonotype. The antigen remains undetermined. HTBI primers from iRepertoire and Arm-PCR of CDR3 regions yielded the TCR beta libraries. TCRdb reanalysed the multiplex PCR reads using MiXCR and keeps one entry per CDR3 protein. The table records 550,000 to 700,000 distinct CDR3 sequences, more than 15% of them present only once. Findings and limits, study-wide: Persistent Graves' cases showed lower TCR diversity than newly diagnosed cases.

The time point here: newly diagnosed GD, antithyroid drugs for less than 3 months. Isolated PBMC RNA provided the starting material for the TCR library. Xi'an, China, was home to the endocrinology department that provided patients. Germline values: CDR1 GTSNPN, CDR2 SVGIG (reference sequence). Trimming at V came to 2 bases and at J to 1 base, leaving 1 base not matched to a gene. The CDR3 is 14 residues long. In addition, the sample was reused for a study of T cells in Graves' hyperthyroidism and ophthalmopathy. That source adds: In the first-round RT-PCR of the TCR CDR3, the HTBI primer set was used.

The receptor comes from a young man with Graves disease. Sequencing was performed on peripheral blood mononuclear cells (PBMCs), taken at new diagnosis, from a patient treated with antithyroid drugs. The rearrangement links TRBV30 to TRBJ1-1; 10 bases align to TRBD1. This chain's CDR3 is CAWSRDRGNTEAFF. CDR3 nucleotide sequence: TGTGCCTGGAGTCGGGACAGGGGGAACACTGAAGCTTTCTTT.